These T cell receptor beta chains were read from a single sample in a study of blood T cell repertoires in COVID-19. Data came from immunoSEQ multiplex PCR; TCRdb stores just in-frame clones and leaves some out. Of some 290,000 clones in the sample, 65% to 90% were seen once. Source material: peripheral blood. These receptors were obtained from a woman aged 55-75 years with active or convalescent COVID-19. Both conserved end residues are part of each CDR3. A D gene is named only where the DNA matches it firmly. A clone size is listed for some rows: how often the clone was seen (once, few, many), or a class if it is expanded.

v_call,clone_size,j_call,d_call,cdr3_aa,cdr3_nt
TRBV7-2,NA,TRBJ2-1,TRBD2,CASSLQGGGANEQFF,TGTGCCAGCAGCTTGCAGGGCGGGGGGGCCAATGAGCAGTTCTTC
TRBV4-2,NA,TRBJ1-6,TRBD1,CASSQAQGVYNSPLHF,TGTGCCAGCAGCCAAGCTCAGGGGGTTTATAATTCACCCCTCCACTTT
TRBV2,NA,TRBJ2-7,NA,CASSSPGATYEQYF,TGTGCCAGCAGTTCCCCTGGGGCGACCTACGAGCAGTACTTC
TRBV6-5,NA,TRBJ2-7,TRBD1,CASSYAPGQTTYEQYF,TGTGCCAGCAGTTACGCACCGGGACAGACAACCTACGAGCAGTACTTC
TRBV7-3,NA,TRBJ2-4,TRBD1,CASSLGQGNIQYF,TGTGCCAGCAGCCTAGGACAGGGTAACATTCAGTACTTC
TRBV6-1,once,TRBJ2-7,NA,CASSEGGDYEQYF,TGTGCCAGCAGTGAAGGGGGGGATTACGAGCAGTACTTC
TRBV7-9,NA,TRBJ2-1,TRBD1,CASSLGQGDNEQFF,TGTGCCAGCAGCTTGGGACAGGGGGACAATGAGCAGTTCTTC
TRBV18,NA,TRBJ1-5,TRBD1,CASSWDSSNQPQHF,TGTGCCAGCTCGTGGGACAGTAGCAATCAGCCCCAGCATTTT
TRBV4-1,NA,TRBJ1-1,NA,CASSQKPGTRMGGEAFF,TGCGCCAGCAGCCAAAAACCTGGGACCCGGATGGGGGGTGAAGCTTTCTTT
TRBV2,NA,TRBJ2-3,TRBD1,CASVLRDRGTDTQYF,TGTGCCAGCGTCCTCCGGGACAGGGGTACAGATACGCAGTATTTT
TRBV6-5,NA,TRBJ2-1,TRBD2,CASSPTSGGIGEQFF,TGTGCCAGCAGTCCTACTAGCGGGGGCATAGGTGAGCAGTTCTTC
TRBV4-2,NA,TRBJ2-2,TRBD1,CASSQETNWGRQGGGTGELFF,TGTGCCAGCAGCCAAGAAACCAACTGGGGTAGACAGGGCGGTGGAACCGGGGAGCTGTTTTTT
TRBV4-1,once,TRBJ2-3,TRBD2,CASSQDGARGGADTQYF,TGCGCCAGCAGCCAAGATGGGGCGCGGGGGGGTGCAGATACGCAGTATTTT
TRBV4-1,NA,TRBJ2-5,TRBD2,CASSSGTSGGAETQYF,TGCGCCAGCAGCTCCGGAACTAGCGGGGGGGCGGAGACCCAGTACTTC
TRBV6-2/TRBV6-3,NA,TRBJ2-1,TRBD1,CASSQPPGGNEQFF,TGTGCCAGCAGCCAACCCCCAGGGGGCAATGAGCAGTTCTTC
TRBV12-2,NA,TRBJ2-7,NA,CASRLGDSSYEQYF,TGTGCAAGTCGCTTAGGGGACAGTTCCTACGAGCAGTACTTC
TRBV7-2,once,TRBJ2-1,NA,CASSLEPVSGRNEQFF,TGTGCCAGCAGCTTAGAACCGGTTAGCGGTAGGAATGAGCAGTTCTTC
TRBV19,NA,TRBJ2-2,NA,CASRTVGQFTGELFF,TGTGCCAGTAGAACCGTCGGACAGTTCACCGGGGAGCTGTTTTTT
TRBV19,NA,TRBJ1-5,NA,CASSIGYRENQPQHF,TGTGCCAGTAGTATAGGGTACAGAGAGAATCAGCCCCAGCATTTT
TRBV5-6,NA,TRBJ1-5,NA,CASSSTVYSNQPQHF,TGTGCCAGCAGCTCAACTGTTTATAGCAATCAGCCCCAGCATTTT
TRBV2,NA,TRBJ1-2,NA,CASSEAAQGPNYGYTF,TGTGCCAGCAGTGAAGCGGCCCAGGGCCCTAACTATGGCTACACCTTC
TRBV4-3,NA,TRBJ2-1,TRBD2,CASSHTSGGASYNEQFF,TGCGCCAGCAGCCATACTAGCGGGGGGGCAAGCTACAATGAGCAGTTCTTC
TRBV4-3,NA,TRBJ2-1,TRBD1,CASSQDRQGSEQFF,TGCGCCAGCAGCCAAGACAGACAGGGGAGTGAGCAGTTCTTC
TRBV29-1,NA,TRBJ2-5,TRBD2,CSVDTGGADQETQYF,TGCAGCGTTGATACGGGGGGGGCAGACCAAGAGACCCAGTACTTC
TRBV19,NA,TRBJ1-2,TRBD1,CASSMGQGQPYGYTF,TGTGCCAGTAGTATGGGCCAGGGACAGCCCTATGGCTACACCTTC
TRBV21-1,few,TRBJ1-1,NA,CASSTQDMTGMNTEAFF,TGTGCCAGCAGCACCCAGGATATGACAGGAATGAACACTGAAGCTTTCTTT
TRBV5-1,NA,TRBJ2-7,NA,CASSLVMAGENEQYF,TGCGCCAGCAGCTTGGTAATGGCAGGGGAGAACGAGCAGTACTTC
TRBV3-1/TRBV3-2,NA,TRBJ1-1,NA,CASSQSRGLNTEAFF,TGTGCCAGCAGCCAAAGTCGGGGGTTGAACACTGAAGCTTTCTTT
TRBV11-1,NA,TRBJ2-5,TRBD2,CASSPGLAGAETQYF,TGTGCCAGCAGCCCGGGACTAGCGGGGGCAGAGACCCAGTACTTC
TRBV7-3,NA,TRBJ1-4,NA,CASSLMGVTNEKLFF,TGTGCCAGCAGCTTAATGGGCGTAACTAATGAAAAACTGTTTTTT
TRBV5-1,NA,TRBJ2-7,TRBD2,CASSTQGGGMYEQYF,TGCGCCAGCAGCACCCAGGGCGGGGGGATGTACGAGCAGTACTTC
TRBV5-1,few,TRBJ2-7,NA,CASSLGTFYEQYF,TGCGCCAGCAGCCTGGGGACATTCTACGAGCAGTACTTC
TRBV7-2,NA,TRBJ2-5,TRBD2,CASSLWTSEGETQYF,TGTGCCAGCAGCTTGTGGACTAGCGAGGGGGAGACCCAGTACTTC
TRBV27,few,TRBJ1-1,NA,CASSPRGGWATEAFF,TGTGCCAGCAGTCCCCGGGGAGGTTGGGCCACTGAAGCTTTCTTT
TRBV28,NA,TRBJ1-2,TRBD1,CASSIQGARGYGYTF,TGTGCCAGCAGTATACAGGGGGCTAGGGGCTATGGCTACACCTTC
TRBV7-9,NA,TRBJ1-1,NA,CASSSRDNTEAFF,TGTGCCAGCAGCTCCCGAGATAACACTGAAGCTTTCTTT
TRBV5-4,NA,TRBJ1-2,NA,CASSLERQTLRDTF,TGTGCCAGCAGCTTGGAGCGACAGACCCTACGCGACACCTTC